This T cell receptor (beta chain) originates from a study of Ad26.COV2.S vaccination and SARS-CoV-2 variants (dated by TCRdb to about 2021). About the full investigation: Vaccine-arm donors came from COV1001, a multicentre, randomized, double-blind, placebo-controlled phase I-IIa trial of Ad26.COV2.S in healthy adults. The TCR-sequenced set comprised approximately 30 samples: some 20 Ad26.COV2.S vaccine recipients, 5 placebo recipients and 8 SARS-CoV-2 convalescent individuals. Participants in the trial were split at random into five groups of five each, receiving low-dose or high-dose Ad26.COV2.S once or twice, or else placebo on both occasions. Investigators did not know the trial group allocation while performing experiments and assessing outcomes. Ad26.COV2.S was given intramuscularly at 5x10^10 or 1x10^11 viral particles, as a single shot or as two shots 56 days apart. TCRbeta repertoire sequencing served as the tool for gauging how specific and how broad the SARS-CoV-2-reactive T cell receptors were following Ad26.COV2.S vaccination.

CDR3 length: 16 amino acids, cysteine to phenylalanine. The read is trimmed to its CDR3 DNA, 48 bases read in frame from base 1. V has 3 bases trimmed and J has 0 bases trimmed; junction bases matching no gene number 7. CDR1 SGHTA and CDR2 FQGNSA were looked up in the germline V gene. For this clone: Its antigen remains unidentified. No base qualities exist here, and no much larger clone lies one base off it.

The immunoSEQ Assay was the method used to sequence TCRbeta CDR3 regions. After extraction, genomic DNA underwent amplification by bias-controlled multiplex PCR, followed by high-throughput sequencing. Per the authors' processing: To quantify the absolute abundance of each unique TCRbeta CDR3 region, sequences were collapsed and filtered. T cell fraction was estimated by normalization of TCRbeta template counts to usable DNA, with usable DNA being measured through amplification of reference genes present in all nucleated cells. Repertoire TCRs were annotated as SARS-CoV-2-specific when V gene, CDR3 amino acid sequence and J gene were exactly matched to a known reactive TCR set. MIRA supplied the reference SARS-CoV-2 TCR set, which was filtered for enrichment in COVID-19-positive ImmuneCODE repertoires so that public or cross-reactive TCRs were removed. Drawing on the MIRA antigens, annotated TCRs were analysed further at the level of specific ORF or position within ORF. Breadth was defined as the number of annotated unique rearrangements divided by the total number of unique productive rearrangements, and depth was defined as the summed frequency of the annotated unique rearrangements. Two-sided Wilcoxon rank-sum tests were applied when comparing TCR breadth between groups. TCRdb carries this immuneACCESS record with in-frame sequences only. Its versions omit some clonotypes, under half of them owing to an unresolved V gene in the studies checked, with the rest unexplained. That table is the source of V, J and clone size, and D and trimming were worked out from the DNA. The sample profile shows 300,000 to 400,000 clones; about nine tenths of them were found once. Jointly, the top ten make up around 3.7% of the sample.

Beyond this particular receptor, the publication reports: After vaccination, substantial breadth of spike-specific CD8+ and CD4+ T cell responses was reported. The authors noted that total T cell responses may have been underestimated by the TCR breadth and depth analyses. Vaccine and placebo recipients had similar non-spike TCR breadth, a finding consistent with the vaccine containing only spike. The study was not powered for comparison of responses between vaccine doses or regimens. Higher spike-specific TCR breadth was observed in Ad26.COV2.S recipients than in placebo recipients (P = 0.0014).

The treatment or condition label here, explained by the study, means: around 19 received Ad26.COV2.S at low or high dose, single or two shots; about five received placebo; per-sample allocation not given. Repertoires of vaccine and placebo recipients were sequenced from samples taken on day 63 after the first injection. Between 29 July and 7 August 2020, Cohort 1b enrolled some 25 adults aged 18-55 years at one site in Boston, USA. Ad26.COV2.S was a replication-incompetent adenovirus type 26 vector expressing a prefusion-stabilized SARS-CoV-2 spike protein from the original Wuhan strain. This specimen consisted of peripheral blood, obtained in a trial of Ad26.COV2.S vaccine versus placebo. Recombination joined TRBV7-2 with TRBJ2-7; 8 bases in the middle match TRBD2. The origin of this receptor is a person aged 18-60 years who received the Ad26.COV2.S COVID-19 vaccine or a placebo. The CDR3 is CASSFSLAGPSYEQYF. The nucleotide sequence reads TGTGCCAGCAGCTTCAGTTTAGCGGGGCCCTCCTACGAGCAGTACTTC.